A selection of T cell receptor beta chains follows, all from one sample in a study of cytomegalovirus exposure and HLA in healthy donors. Libraries were prepared by immunoSEQ multiplex PCR; TCRdb keeps only in-frame clonotypes and omits some of them. In total, the table holds tens of thousands of clones. The sequenced sample consisted of PBMCs. All receptors come from a woman aged 40 to 50 in good health and CMV-seropositive. CDR3s include the opening cysteine and the closing phenylalanine or tryptophan. Fields, in order: J gene, V gene, D gene, CDR3 DNA, CDR3 protein. A D gene is named only where the DNA matches it firmly.

J: TRBJ2-2; V: TRBV5-1; D: TRBD1; DNA: TGCGCCAGCAGCTTGGACAGGGGTGCCGGGGAGCTGTTTTTT; CDR3: CASSLDRGAGELFF
J: TRBJ1-4; V: TRBV14; D: TRBD1; DNA: TGTGCCAGCAGCCAAGGACAGGGTTGTGAAAAACTGTTTTTT; CDR3: CASSQGQGCEKLFF
J: TRBJ1-4; V: TRBV5-1; D: TRBD1; DNA: TGCGCCAGCAGCTCAGGGGGCGCGGGTGAAAAACTGTTTTTT; CDR3: CASSSGGAGEKLFF
J: TRBJ2-7; V: TRBV7-9; D: TRBD1; DNA: TGTGCCAGCAGCTTAAGGGACAGGGAGTCCTACGAGCAGTACTTC; CDR3: CASSLRDRESYEQYF
J: TRBJ2-2; V: TRBV7-9; D: NA; DNA: TGTGCCAGCGGCCAAGGGGGGGCCGGGGAGCTGTTTTTT; CDR3: CASGQGGAGELFF
J: TRBJ1-2; V: TRBV6-6; D: NA; DNA: TGTGCCAGCAGTTACTCGACGGGGGTCCCACCTTATGGCTACACCTTC; CDR3: CASSYSTGVPPYGYTF
J: TRBJ2-2; V: TRBV2; D: TRBD1; DNA: TGTGCCAGCAGTGGGGACAGGGGGCGGATGGCCGGGGAGCTGTTTTTT; CDR3: CASSGDRGRMAGELFF
J: TRBJ2-2; V: TRBV7-2; D: NA; DNA: TGTGCCAGCAGCTTAGTGGTAGGGGACGGGGAGCTGTTTTTT; CDR3: CASSLVVGDGELFF
J: TRBJ2-7; V: TRBV10-1; D: TRBD2; DNA: TGCGCCAGCAGTGGGGCTAGCGGCGGCTACGAGCAGTACTTC; CDR3: CASSGASGGYEQYF
J: TRBJ1-2; V: TRBV6-1; D: NA; DNA: TGTGCCAGCACCTCCAGGCCCAACTATGGCTACACCTTC; CDR3: CASTSRPNYGYTF
J: TRBJ1-1; V: TRBV5-1; D: NA; DNA: TGCGCCAGCAGTTTGGAGAACGCAGGGAACACTGAAGCTTTCTTT; CDR3: CASSLENAGNTEAFF
J: TRBJ2-5; V: TRBV18; D: NA; DNA: TGTGCCAGCTCAGCGGACAGTCAAGAGACCCAGTACTTC; CDR3: CASSADSQETQYF
J: TRBJ2-5; V: TRBV9; D: NA; DNA: TGTGCCAGCAGTGTAAGCGGATACCAAGAGACCCAGTACTTC; CDR3: CASSVSGYQETQYF
J: TRBJ1-4; V: TRBV2; D: NA; DNA: TGTGCCAGCAGTCGGGAATCTAATGAAAAACTGTTTTTT; CDR3: CASSRESNEKLFF
J: TRBJ2-3; V: TRBV7-3; D: TRBD2; DNA: TGTGCCAGCAGCTACGCTAGCGGGGGGGATACAGATACGCAGTATTTT; CDR3: CASSYASGGDTDTQYF
J: TRBJ2-1; V: TRBV4-3; D: TRBD2; DNA: TGCGCCAGCAGCCAAGCCAGCGGGGATTACAATGAGCAGTTCTTC; CDR3: CASSQASGDYNEQFF
J: TRBJ2-3; V: TRBV6-4; D: NA; DNA: TGTGCCAGCAAGGGAGGACTACCCACAGATACGCAGTATTTT; CDR3: CASKGGLPTDTQYF
J: TRBJ2-1; V: TRBV28; D: NA; DNA: TGTGCCAGCAGTTTAGGGCCGCGAAATAGCTACAATGAGCAGTTCTTC; CDR3: CASSLGPRNSYNEQFF
J: TRBJ2-7; V: TRBV7-2; D: NA; DNA: TGTGCCAGCACCCTATCCCGGGACACGTACTACGAGCAGTACTTC; CDR3: CASTLSRDTYYEQYF